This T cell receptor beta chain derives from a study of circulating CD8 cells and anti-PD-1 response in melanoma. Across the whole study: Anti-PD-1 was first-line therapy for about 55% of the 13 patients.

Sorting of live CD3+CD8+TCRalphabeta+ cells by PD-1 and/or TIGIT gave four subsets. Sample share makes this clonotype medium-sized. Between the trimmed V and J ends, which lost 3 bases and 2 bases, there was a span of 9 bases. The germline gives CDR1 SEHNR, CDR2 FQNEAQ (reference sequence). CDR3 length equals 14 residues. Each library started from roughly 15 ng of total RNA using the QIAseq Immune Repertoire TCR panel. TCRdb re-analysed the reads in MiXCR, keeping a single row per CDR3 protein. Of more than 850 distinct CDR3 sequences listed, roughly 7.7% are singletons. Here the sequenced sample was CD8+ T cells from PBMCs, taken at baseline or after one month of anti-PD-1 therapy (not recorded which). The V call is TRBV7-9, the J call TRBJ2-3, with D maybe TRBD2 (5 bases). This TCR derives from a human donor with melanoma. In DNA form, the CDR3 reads TGTGCCAGCAGCTTGATCGGGAACACAGATACGCAGTATTTT. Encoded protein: CASSLIGNTDTQYF. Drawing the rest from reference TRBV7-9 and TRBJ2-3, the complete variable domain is DTGVSQNPRHKITKRGQNVTFRCDPISEHNRLYWYRQTLGQGPEFLTYFQNEAQLEKSRLLSDRFSAERPKGSFSTLEIQRTEQGDSAMYLCASSLIGNTDTQYFGPGTRLTVL.